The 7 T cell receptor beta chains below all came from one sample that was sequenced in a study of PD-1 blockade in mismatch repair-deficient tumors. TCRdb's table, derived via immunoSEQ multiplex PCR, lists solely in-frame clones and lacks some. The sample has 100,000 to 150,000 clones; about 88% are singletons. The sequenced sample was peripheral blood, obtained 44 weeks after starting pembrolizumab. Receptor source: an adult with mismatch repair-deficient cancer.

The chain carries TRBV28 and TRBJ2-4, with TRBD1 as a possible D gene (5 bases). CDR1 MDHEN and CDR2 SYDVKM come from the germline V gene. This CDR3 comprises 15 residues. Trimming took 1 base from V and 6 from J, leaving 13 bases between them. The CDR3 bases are TGTGCCAGCAGTTTATTATGGCAGGGCCGAAACATTCAGTACTTC. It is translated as CASSLLWQGRNIQYF.

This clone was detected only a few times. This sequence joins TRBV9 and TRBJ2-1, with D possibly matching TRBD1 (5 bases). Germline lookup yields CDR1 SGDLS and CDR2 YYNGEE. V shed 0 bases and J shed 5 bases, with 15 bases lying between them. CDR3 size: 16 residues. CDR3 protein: CASSVGGWTFDNEQFF. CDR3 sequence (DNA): TGTGCCAGCAGCGTAGGTGGTTGGACATTCGACAATGAGCAGTTCTTC.

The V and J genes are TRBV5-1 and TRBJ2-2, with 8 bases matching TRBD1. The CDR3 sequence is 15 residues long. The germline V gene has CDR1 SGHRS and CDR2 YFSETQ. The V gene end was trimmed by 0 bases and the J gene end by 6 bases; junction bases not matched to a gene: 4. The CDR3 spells CASSLVSGGPGELFF. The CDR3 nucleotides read TGCGCCAGCAGCTTGGTTTCAGGGGGCCCCGGGGAGCTGTTTTTT.

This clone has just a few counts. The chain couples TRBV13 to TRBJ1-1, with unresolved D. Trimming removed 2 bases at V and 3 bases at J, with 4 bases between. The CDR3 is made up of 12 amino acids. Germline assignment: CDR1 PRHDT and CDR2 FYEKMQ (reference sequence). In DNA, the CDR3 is TGTGCCAGCAGCTTACGAGACACTGAAGCTTTCTTT. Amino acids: CASSLRDTEAFF.

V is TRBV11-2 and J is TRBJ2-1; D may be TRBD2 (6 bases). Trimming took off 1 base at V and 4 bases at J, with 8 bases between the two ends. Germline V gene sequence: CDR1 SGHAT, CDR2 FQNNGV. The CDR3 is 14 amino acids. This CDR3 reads CASSLGGAYNEQFF. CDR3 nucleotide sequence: TGTGCCAGCAGCTTAGGCGGGGCATACAATGAGCAGTTCTTC.

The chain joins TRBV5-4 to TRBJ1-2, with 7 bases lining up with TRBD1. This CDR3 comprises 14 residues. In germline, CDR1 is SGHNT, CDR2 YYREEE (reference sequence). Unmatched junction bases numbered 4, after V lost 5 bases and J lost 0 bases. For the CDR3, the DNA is TGTGCCAGCAGGGGGACAGCCTCTAACTATGGCTACACCTTC. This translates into CASRGTASNYGYTF.

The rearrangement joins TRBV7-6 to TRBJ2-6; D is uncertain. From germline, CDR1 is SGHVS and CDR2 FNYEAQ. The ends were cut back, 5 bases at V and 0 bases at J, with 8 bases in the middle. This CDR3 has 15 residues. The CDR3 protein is CASSLYSSGANVLTF. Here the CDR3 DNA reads TGTGCCAGCAGCCTCTACAGCTCTGGGGCCAACGTCCTGACTTTC.